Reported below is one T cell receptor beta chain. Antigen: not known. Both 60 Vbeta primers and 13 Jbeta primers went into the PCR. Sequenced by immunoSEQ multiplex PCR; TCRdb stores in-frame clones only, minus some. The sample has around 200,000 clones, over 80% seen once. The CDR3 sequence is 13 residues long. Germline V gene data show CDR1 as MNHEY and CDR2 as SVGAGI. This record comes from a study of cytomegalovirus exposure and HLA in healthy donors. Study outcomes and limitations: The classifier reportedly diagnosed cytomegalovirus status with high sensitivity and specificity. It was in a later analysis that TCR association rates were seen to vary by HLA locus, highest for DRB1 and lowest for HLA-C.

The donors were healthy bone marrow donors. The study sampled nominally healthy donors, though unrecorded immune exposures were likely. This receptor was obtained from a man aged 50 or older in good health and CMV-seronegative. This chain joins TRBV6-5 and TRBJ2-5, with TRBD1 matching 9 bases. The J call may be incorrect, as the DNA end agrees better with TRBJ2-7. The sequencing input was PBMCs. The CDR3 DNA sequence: TGTGCCACTCGACGGGACAGGGTCGACGAGCAGTACTTC. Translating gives CATRRDRVDEQYF.